This is a list of T cell receptor beta chains from one sample in a study of blood T cell repertoires in COVID-19. TCRdb keeps only in-frame clones here, not all; method: immunoSEQ multiplex PCR. The table has 350,000 to 450,000 clones, around 84% seen once. Sequencing was carried out using peripheral blood. Receptors originate from a woman between 18 and 29 years old with acute or convalescent COVID-19. The conserved cysteine and the conserved F or W are not part of the CDR3 here. Fields, in order: J gene, V gene, CDR3 protein.

>TRBJ2-7|TRBV6-2/TRBV6-3
ASSYDRGPRVEQY
>TRBJ2-7|TRBV2
ASSTDRPDPEQY
>TRBJ2-7|TRBV7-2
ASSFRGYEQY
>TRBJ1-3|TRBV7-9
ASSLLRGSGNTIY
>TRBJ1-3|TRBV5-1
ASSLADRSSGNTIY
>TRBJ1-5|TRBV27
ASASLGGADSQPQH
>TRBJ2-3|TRBV7-2
ASSLDGRAGTDTQY
>TRBJ1-1|TRBV29-1
SVDRGGGFTEAF
>TRBJ2-5|TRBV10-3
ATSFSVQGKETQY
>TRBJ1-1|TRBV6-5
ASSPRGRGTEAF
>TRBJ2-5|TRBV11-2
ASSPRTGSETQY
>TRBJ2-5|TRBV5-8
ASSIPPVIQTQY
>TRBJ2-3|TRBV6-5
ASSLLRGGTDTQY
>TRBJ2-7|TRBV6-2/TRBV6-3
ASSYPPMEQY
>TRBJ1-1|TRBV29-1
SVQPGQRVTEAF
>TRBJ1-5|TRBV7-9
ASSLGTDQPQH
>TRBJ2-7|TRBV4-2
ASSQDRGFYEQY
>TRBJ2-7|TRBV19
ASSIGLAGGTIGEQY
>TRBJ2-2|TRBV7-9
ASSVRIGQGARTGELF
>TRBJ2-3|TRBV11-1
ASSLSGRLTDTQY
>TRBJ1-1|TRBV27
ASSLSLTGEDTEAF
>TRBJ1-2|TRBV3-1/TRBV3-2
ASSRDLGDREYYT
>TRBJ1-5|TRBV30
AWGTIANQPQH
>TRBJ1-5|TRBV10-1
ASSVVQPQH
>TRBJ2-5|TRBV20-1
SASVRGKLAGEETQY
>TRBJ2-3|TRBV2
ASSGPGRGDTQY
>TRBJ2-7|TRBV20-1
SARDNSEQY
>TRBJ2-6|TRBV28
ASSDGTVISGANVLT
>TRBJ1-5|TRBV5-6
ASSSGQVGNQPQH
>TRBJ1-2|TRBV9
ASSLQTSGQGIGYT
>TRBJ2-2|TRBV23-1
ASSQLPTSGRDTGELF
>TRBJ1-3|TRBV6-6
ASSRVNGNTIY
>TRBJ2-7|TRBV10-1
ATNSGLAGAGQY
>TRBJ2-5|TRBV19
ASSHTQWQEETQY
>TRBJ2-1|TRBV3-1/TRBV3-2
ASSHGIFSGSYNEQF
>TRBJ2-7|TRBV13
ASSHSTRSPYEQY
>TRBJ2-3|TRBV29-1
SGVDNRGADTQY
>TRBJ1-1|TRBV5-6
ASSRGVNTEAF
>TRBJ1-2|TRBV7-9
ASRRDRTANYGYT
>TRBJ1-5|TRBV24-1
ATSGSDSGIGGYSNQPQH
>TRBJ2-7|TRBV11-2
ASSSVEGWSYEQY
>TRBJ1-3|TRBV30
AWSRTGPVSGNTIY
>TRBJ2-7|TRBV5-4
ASSPRGLAGTNEQY
>TRBJ2-2|TRBV5-5
ASSLGTANTGELF
>TRBJ1-1|TRBV6-6
ASSYKGANTEAF
>TRBJ1-5|TRBV12-5
ASGLATQRSNQPQH
>TRBJ1-5|TRBV28
ASSFPMRRLSNQPQH
>TRBJ1-1|TRBV29-1
SAEGSRNTEAF
>TRBJ2-7|TRBV18
ASSGLGEGNYEQY
>TRBJ1-2|TRBV29-1
SVEDQDSGYGYT
>TRBJ1-1|TRBV5-1
ASSQGQWNTEAF
>TRBJ2-7|TRBV10-2
ASSELGTYYEQY
>TRBJ1-6|TRBV5-1
ASSPGQTSYNSPLH
>TRBJ2-7|TRBV14
ASSPTSSYEQY
>TRBJ2-1|TRBV29-1
SVFEVNEQF
>TRBJ2-5|TRBV5-1
ASSLRQGGETQY
>TRBJ1-2|TRBV4-2
ASSQDSQGMSGYT